The 23 T cell receptor beta chains reported below all come from one sample, sequenced in a study of blood T cells in healthy people across ages. Then a second PCR, running roughly 7 to 11 cycles, was carried out with a sample-barcoded 5' primer and a J-beta primer mix. A single record per CDR3 protein comes from TCRdb applying MiXCR to the 5' RACE reads. The table has hundreds of thousands of distinct CDR3 sequences, about 50% seen once. The sequenced material came from blood. These receptor sequences come from a woman older than 75 in good health.

This clonotype has more than one count but fewer than ten. This sequence may be a read error, since a much larger clone differs from it by one base. V usage is TRBV6-6 and J usage is TRBJ1-1, with 7 bases fitting TRBD1. The CDR3 is 14 residues long. V shed 8 bases and J 4 bases; nucleotides not matched to a gene: 10. Germline CDR1 MNHNY, CDR2 SVGAGI (reference sequence). CDR3 nucleotides: TGTGCCAGCTCCGCGGCGCAGGGGGGCACTGAAGCTTTCTTT. Translated: CASSAAQGGTEAFF.

The table lists this clonotype with a few counts. V and J are TRBV20-1 and TRBJ2-3, with 12 bases that match TRBD2. The J segment lost 4 bases and the V segment lost 1 base, leaving 3 bases of the junction unmatched. CDR1 DFQATT and CDR2 SNEGSKA come from the germline V gene (reference sequence). This CDR3 has 15 amino acids. CDR3 sequence (DNA): TGCAGTGCTAGAGCTAGCGGGAGGGCCCCAGATACGCAGTATTTT. Translating gives CSARASGRAPDTQYF.

The table lists this clonotype with a few counts. The gene calls are TRBV9 and TRBJ2-5; TRBD2 agrees at 11 bases. CDR3 length: 15 residues. Looked up from germline, CDR1 is SGDLS and CDR2 is YYNGEE. The V and J ends lost 3 bases and 5 bases, in that order; junction bases with no gene match: 6. CDR3 coding DNA: TGTGCCAGCAGCGCCCTAGCGGGGGGTCGGGAGACCCAGTACTTC. Translating it yields CASSALAGGRETQYF.

This clonotype appeared a few times. The chain recombines TRBV28 with TRBJ2-7; D is ambiguous. The CDR3 covers 13 residues. V lost 5 bases and J 0 bases, leaving 8 bases between the germline ends. CDR1 and CDR2 (germline): MDHEN, SYDVKM. The CDR3 DNA is TGTGCCAGCAGTGCACGAAGCTCCTACGAGCAGTACTTC. Protein: CASSARSSYEQYF.

This clonotype has at least ten counts. The chain carries TRBV20-1 and TRBJ2-7, with 10 positions matching TRBD2. This CDR3 has 14 residues. V lost 5 bases, J lost 2 bases, and 6 bases stayed unmatched. CDR1 DFQATT and CDR2 SNEGSKA come from the germline V gene (reference sequence). CDR3 protein: CSAPPSGSTYEQYF. DNA for the CDR3: TGCAGTGCTCCACCTAGCGGGAGTACCTACGAGCAGTACTTC.

Points on this clonotype: This may come from a read error, since a much larger clone is one base off. The chain has TRBV11-3 and TRBJ2-3; possible D gene TRBD2, 6 bases. The CDR3 is 14 amino acids. Per germline, CDR1 SGHNT and CDR2 YENEEA. V dropped 5 bases and J dropped 4 bases, with 13 bases sitting between them. CDR3 nucleotide sequence: TGTGCCAGCAGCACCTCTTGGGGGGCAGATACGCAGTATTTT. It specifies CASSTSWGADTQYF.

The chain has TRBV29-1 and TRBJ2-1; D may be TRBD1 (7 bases). The J call is in doubt because the DNA end fits TRBJ2-7 better. Germline V gene data show CDR1 as SQVTM and CDR2 as ANQGSEA. There are 13 residues in the CDR3. The CDR3 DNA is TGCAGCGTTGGACAGGGAGGCTACAATGAGCAGTACTTC. It is translated as CSVGQGGYNEQYF.

This clonotype was seen a few times. The chain links TRBV20-1 to TRBJ2-3; D uncertain. The CDR3 loop spans 14 amino acids. Germline CDR1 and CDR2: DFQATT and SNEGSKA (reference sequence). V gave up 3 bases and J gave up 0 bases, with 10 bases separating them. The CDR3 protein is CSASRQPSTDTQYF. CDR3 coding DNA: TGCAGTGCTAGTCGGCAGCCTAGCACAGATACGCAGTATTTT.

The genes are TRBV20-1 and TRBJ2-1, with 11 bases fitting TRBD2. The V gene end was trimmed by 1 base and the J gene end by 2 bases; junction bases not matched to a gene: 1. Germline V gene data show CDR1 as DFQATT and CDR2 as SNEGSKA (reference sequence). There are 15 residues in the CDR3. CDR3: CSARAGLAAYNEQFF. CDR3 sequence (DNA): TGCAGTGCTAGAGCGGGACTAGCGGCCTACAATGAGCAGTTCTTC.

V usage is TRBV20-1 and J usage is TRBJ1-3; D not certain. Per the germline V gene, CDR1 is DFQATT and CDR2 is SNEGSKA (reference sequence). Between the trimmed V and J ends, which lost 6 bases and 4 bases, there was a span of 13 bases. The CDR3 totals 13 residues. CDR3 in DNA: TGCAGTGCCTCCCGACCGTCGGGAAACACCATATATTTT. Amino acid sequence: CSASRPSGNTIYF.

J is TRBJ2-5 and V is TRBV20-1; D is ambiguous. Trimming stripped 3 bases from V and 4 bases from J, with 18 bases between. In germline, CDR1 is DFQATT, CDR2 SNEGSKA (reference sequence). This CDR3 has 15 residues. The CDR3 spells CSASSPRGRGETQYF. The CDR3 DNA reads as TGCAGTGCTAGTTCGCCGAGAGGCCGAGGAGAGACCCAGTACTTC.

The gene calls are TRBV5-1 and TRBJ2-3; no clear D gene. Per germline, CDR1 SGHRS and CDR2 YFSETQ. V was clipped by 4 bases and J by 6 bases, with 15 bases between them. The CDR3 totals 14 residues. The CDR3 region is CASSVQSSPDTQYF. In DNA form, the CDR3 reads TGCGCCAGCAGCGTTCAGAGCTCACCTGATACGCAGTATTTT.

Turning to this clonotype: This may come from a read error, since a much larger clone is one base off. V is TRBV7-3 and J is TRBJ2-1, with 7 bases aligning to TRBD2. CDR1 and CDR2 from the germline V gene are SGHTA and FQGTGA. V lost 7 bases and J lost 1; bases outside the gene matches: 13. This CDR3 comprises 17 residues. The CDR3 nucleotides are TGTGCCAGCAAACGGACTAGAACTACCCCTTCCTACAATGAGCAGTTCTTC. Encoded protein: CASKRTRTTPSYNEQFF.

At least ten counts were recorded for this clonotype. CDR3 nucleotide sequence: TGTGCCAGCAGCCCCGCGGGAGGTAGCGGGACGATGGGCAAAAACATTCAGTACTTC. The encoded protein is CASSPAGGSGTMGKNIQYF. The genes are TRBV21-1 and TRBJ2-4; the table gives TRBD2 as D, unverified against the DNA. TRBV21-1 is an annotated pseudogene. The CDR3 length is 19 residues.

This chain links TRBV19 with TRBJ2-7; tentatively, D is TRBD2 (6 bases). Looked up from germline, CDR1 is LNHDA and CDR2 is SQIVND (reference sequence). This CDR3 comprises 13 residues. V gave up 3 bases and J gave up 4 bases, with 10 bases separating them. In DNA form, the CDR3 reads TGTGCCAGTAGTATCTGGAGCGGGTACGAGCAGTACTTC. This codes for CASSIWSGYEQYF.

As regards this clonotype: This clone may be a read error of a much larger clone one base away. The V and J genes are TRBV10-2 and TRBJ2-3; D unclear. Per germline, CDR1 WSHSY and CDR2 SAAADI. CDR3 length: 13 residues. Trimming took off 11 bases at V and 0 bases at J, with 12 bases between the two ends. The CDR3 loop is CASVPPSTDTQYF. CDR3 in DNA: TGCGCCTCGGTTCCACCTAGCACAGATACGCAGTATTTT.

This sequence joins TRBV28 and TRBJ1-6; D unclear. V was trimmed by 3 bases and J by 7 bases, leaving 13 bases between them. CDR1 MDHEN and CDR2 SYDVKM come from the germline V gene. This CDR3 is built from 15 residues. The CDR3 is CASSFRSYGNSPLHF. CDR3 coding DNA: TGTGCCAGCAGTTTTCGGAGTTATGGAAATTCACCCCTCCACTTT.

With respect to this clonotype: A clone one base away is much larger, so this may be a read error. V gene TRBV20-1 combines with J gene TRBJ2-1; the match to TRBD2 covers 8 bases. Gene TRBJ2-7 matches the end of the DNA better, so the J call may be wrong. The CDR3 spans 15 residues. The germline gives CDR1 DFQATT, CDR2 SNEGSKA (reference sequence). CDR3 sequence reads: CSANPRGGPYNEQYF. The CDR3 DNA reads as TGCAGTGCCAATCCCCGGGGGGGCCCCTACAATGAGCAGTACTTC.

The rearrangement uses TRBV12-5 and TRBJ2-1; tentatively, D is TRBD1 (5 bases). The germline gives CDR1 LGHNT, CDR2 FRNRAP. Trimming removed 1 base at V and 4 bases at J, with 11 bases between. The CDR3 loop spans 15 amino acids. The CDR3, as DNA: TGTGCTAGTGGTTTGGCTACAGGTATTTACAATGAGCAGTTCTTC. As protein: CASGLATGIYNEQFF.

The J gene is TRBJ2-3, the V gene TRBV7-2; D is unclear. Trimming removed 3 bases from V and 10 bases from J, with 11 bases in between. There are 12 residues in the CDR3. Germline lookup yields CDR1 SGHTA and CDR2 FQGNSA. CDR3 coding DNA: TGTGCCAGCAGCTTTGAGGCTCCTGCGCAGTATTTT. It translates to CASSFEAPAQYF.

As to this clonotype: A read error may be the cause here, since a much bigger clone is one base away. The chain is built from TRBV4-1 and TRBJ2-7; D remains unclear. From germline, CDR1 is MGHRA and CDR2 YSYEKL. Deletions cut 2 bases from V and 7 bases from J, with 18 bases between. This CDR3 region has 15 residues. The CDR3 nucleotides read TGCGCCAGCAGCCAACTACTACTCCCTTACAATGAGCAGTACTTC. It encodes CASSQLLLPYNEQYF.

This clonotype has at least ten counts. The chain uses TRBV29-1 and TRBJ1-5; D ambiguous. Germline assignment: CDR1 SQVTM and CDR2 ANQGSEA. This CDR3 has 13 amino acids. V dropped 4 bases and J dropped 4 bases, with 11 bases sitting between them. The CDR3 DNA reads as TGCAGCGTTGTCGAGACGGGAAATCAGCCCCAGCATTTT. Its translation: CSVVETGNQPQHF.

The genes are TRBV6-6 and TRBJ1-6, with TRBD1 as a possible D gene (5 bases). Germline CDR1 reads MNHNY; CDR2 reads SVGAGI (reference sequence). The CDR3 has 15 amino acids. Trimming took off 2 bases at V and 10 bases at J, with 15 bases between the two ends. The CDR3, as DNA: TGTGCCAGCAGTTACGGTACGACAGAAAACTCACCCCTCCACTTT. It translates to CASSYGTTENSPLHF.